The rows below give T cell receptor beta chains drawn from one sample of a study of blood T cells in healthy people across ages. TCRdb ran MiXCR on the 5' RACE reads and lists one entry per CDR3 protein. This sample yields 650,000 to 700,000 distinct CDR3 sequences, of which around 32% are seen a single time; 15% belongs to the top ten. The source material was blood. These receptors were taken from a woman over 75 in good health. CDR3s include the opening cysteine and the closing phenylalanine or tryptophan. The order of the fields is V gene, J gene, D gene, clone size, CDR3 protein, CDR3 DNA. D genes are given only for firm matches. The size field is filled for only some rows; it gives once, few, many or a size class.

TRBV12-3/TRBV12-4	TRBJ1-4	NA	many	CASSPGLKNEKLFF	TGTGCCAGCAGTCCGGGACTGAAAAATGAAAAACTGTTTTTT
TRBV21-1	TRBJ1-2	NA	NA	CASSKEDRGMDYTF	TGTGCCAGCAGCAAAGAAGACAGGGGGATGGACTACACCTTC
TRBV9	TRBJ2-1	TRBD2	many	CASSVNRGGGEQFF	TGTGCCAGCAGCGTTAATCGGGGGGGCGGTGAGCAGTTCTTC
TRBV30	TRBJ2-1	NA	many	CAWSVVSSEQFF	TGTGCCTGGAGTGTAGTAAGCAGTGAGCAGTTCTTC
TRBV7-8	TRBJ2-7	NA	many	CASSPGQLNEQYF	TGTGCCAGCAGCCCAGGACAGTTGAACGAGCAGTACTTC
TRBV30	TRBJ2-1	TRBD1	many	CAWRTGHEQFF	TGTGCCTGGCGGACAGGGCATGAGCAGTTCTTC
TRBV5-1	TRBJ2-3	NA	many	CASSLGGGGPMGTDTQYF	TGCGCCAGCAGCTTGGGTGGAGGAGGACCCATGGGCACAGATACGCAGTATTTT
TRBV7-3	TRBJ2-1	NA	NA	CASSPRLVEYNEQFF	TGTGCCAGCAGCCCTAGGCTAGTGGAGTACAATGAGCAGTTCTTC
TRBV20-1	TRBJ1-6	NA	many	CSARDRRSSYNSPLHF	TGCAGTGCTAGAGATCGAAGGAGCTCCTATAATTCACCCCTCCACTTT
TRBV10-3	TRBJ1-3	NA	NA	CATWDNLSGNTIYF	TGTGCCACCTGGGACAATCTCTCTGGAAACACCATATATTTT
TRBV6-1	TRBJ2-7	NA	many	CASSEAYPGVSEQYF	TGTGCCAGCAGTGAAGCTTACCCAGGGGTGAGCGAGCAGTACTTC
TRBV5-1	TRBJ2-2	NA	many	CASSLRSWDTGELFF	TGCGCCAGCAGCTTGCGGTCATGGGACACCGGGGAGCTGTTTTTT
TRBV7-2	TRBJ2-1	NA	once	CASSARLDGEQFF	TGCGCCAGCAGCGCAAGATTAGACGGTGAGCAGTTCTTC
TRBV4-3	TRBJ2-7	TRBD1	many	CASSQERTGPYEQYF	TGCGCCAGCAGCCAAGAGAGGACAGGGCCCTACGAGCAGTACTTC
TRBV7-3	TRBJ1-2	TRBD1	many	CASSRGQGRNGYTF	TGTGCCAGCAGCCGGGGACAGGGTAGAAATGGCTACACCTTC
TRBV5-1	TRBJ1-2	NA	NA	CASNPGTSYGYTF	TGCGCCAGCAACCCCGGGACATCGTATGGCTACACCTTC
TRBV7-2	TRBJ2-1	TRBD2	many	CASSFVAGGPSGDNEQFF	TGTGCCAGCAGCTTCGTAGCGGGGGGGCCCTCAGGCGACAATGAGCAGTTCTTC
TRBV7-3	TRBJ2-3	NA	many	CASSLGLSRGDTQYF	TGTGCCAGCAGCCTGGGACTGTCGAGGGGGGATACGCAGTATTTT
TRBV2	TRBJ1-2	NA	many	CASSPGLVDYGYTF	TGTGCCAGCAGTCCCGGACTGGTAGACTATGGCTACACCTTC
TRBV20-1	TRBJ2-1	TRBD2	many	CSARDPSGGPNEQFF	TGCAGTGCTAGAGATCCTAGCGGGGGCCCCAATGAGCAGTTCTTC
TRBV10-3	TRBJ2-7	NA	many	CAISEPMHSSSYEQYF	TGTGCCATCAGTGAGCCAATGCACTCCTCTTCCTACGAGCAGTACTTC
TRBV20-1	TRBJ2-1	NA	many	CSARDSGGRIYEQFF	TGCAGTGCTAGAGATTCGGGGGGCCGGATTTATGAGCAGTTCTTC
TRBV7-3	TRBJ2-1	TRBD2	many	CASSSNSGGGYNEQFF	TGTGCCAGCAGCTCCAATAGCGGGGGGGGCTACAATGAGCAGTTCTTC
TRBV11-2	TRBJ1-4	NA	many	CASSGSVANEKLFF	TGTGCCAGCAGCGGGTCGGTGGCTAATGAAAAACTGTTTTTT
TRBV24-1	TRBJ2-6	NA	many	CATSEGSGANVLTF	TGTGCCACCAGTGAGGGGTCGGGGGCCAACGTCCTGACTTTC
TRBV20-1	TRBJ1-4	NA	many	CSARGTLSEKLFF	TGCAGTGCTAGAGGGACACTTAGTGAAAAACTGTTTTTT
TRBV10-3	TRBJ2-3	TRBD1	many	CAISEFGTGDPDTQYF	TGTGCCATCAGTGAGTTCGGGACAGGGGACCCAGATACGCAGTATTTT
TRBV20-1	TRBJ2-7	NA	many	CSATPRTYEQYF	TGCAGTGCTACCCCTCGGACCTACGAGCAGTACTTC
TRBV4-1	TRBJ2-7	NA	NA	CASSQDVGVGYEQYF	TGCGCCAGCAGCCAAGATGTGGGGGTCGGTTACGAGCAGTACTTC
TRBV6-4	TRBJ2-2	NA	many	CASSLESNTGELFF	TGTGCCAGCAGTCTAGAATCGAACACCGGGGAGCTGTTTTTT
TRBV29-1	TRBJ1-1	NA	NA	CSVEDGTPEAFF	TGCAGCGTTGAAGACGGGACTCCCGAAGCTTTCTTT
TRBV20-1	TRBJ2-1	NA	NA	CSASGAGALKTQFF	TGCAGTGCTAGCGGGGCGGGGGCTCTAAAGACCCAGTTCTTC
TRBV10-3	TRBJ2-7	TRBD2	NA	CAISEGITSGYSYEQYF	TGTGCCATCAGTGAGGGAATCACTAGCGGATACTCCTACGAGCAGTACTTC
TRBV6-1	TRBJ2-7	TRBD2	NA	CASSEAWEQGAGGYEQYF	TGTGCCAGCAGTGAAGCGTGGGAACAAGGCGCGGGGGGTTACGAGCAGTACTTC
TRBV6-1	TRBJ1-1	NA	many	CASGQKMNTEAFF	TGTGCCAGCGGTCAAAAAATGAACACTGAAGCTTTCTTT
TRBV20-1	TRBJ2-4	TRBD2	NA	CSARGLAGGPAKNIQYF	TGCAGTGCTAGGGGGCTAGCGGGGGGGCCGGCCAAAAACATTCAGTACTTC
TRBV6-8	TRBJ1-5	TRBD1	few	CASRGTGGRDSNQPQHF	TGTGCCAGCAGGGGGACAGGGGGACGTGATAGCAATCAGCCCCAGCATTTT
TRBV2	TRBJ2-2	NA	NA	CASSDRFKGMGTGELFF	TGTGCCAGCAGTGACCGATTTAAGGGGATGGGCACCGGGGAGCTGTTTTTT
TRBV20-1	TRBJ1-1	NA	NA	CSARTVPEAFF	TGCAGTGCAAGGACGGTCCCTGAAGCTTTCTTT
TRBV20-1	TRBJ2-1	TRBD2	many	CSAPPRTSGGKNEQFF	TGCAGTGCTCCACCGAGAACTAGCGGGGGCAAGAATGAGCAGTTCTTC
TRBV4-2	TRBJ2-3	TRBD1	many	CASSPGQVALATPDTQYF	TGTGCCAGCAGCCCGGGACAGGTAGCCCTAGCGACACCAGATACGCAGTATTTT
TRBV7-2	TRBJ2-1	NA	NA	CASSGQAGGYNEQFF	TGTGCCAGCAGCGGGCAAGCGGGCGGATACAATGAGCAGTTCTTC
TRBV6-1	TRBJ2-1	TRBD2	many	CASSPFQGTSGASQGYEQFF	TGTGCCAGCAGCCCATTCCAGGGGACTAGCGGGGCCTCTCAGGGGTATGAGCAGTTCTTC
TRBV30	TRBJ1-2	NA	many	CALDPGRTEIYGYTF	TGTGCCTTAGATCCAGGACGGACCGAGATCTATGGCTACACCTTC
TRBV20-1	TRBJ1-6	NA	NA	CSAFPAAGVSSPPHF	TGCAGTGCTTTCCCGGCAGCAGGGGTTAGTTCACCCCCCCACTTT
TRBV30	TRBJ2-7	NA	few	CAYGAMAGATGQYF	TGTGCTTATGGAGCTATGGCAGGGGCTACCGGGCAGTACTTC
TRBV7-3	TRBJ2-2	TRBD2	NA	CASSPTSGGFTGELFF	TGTGCCAGCAGCCCCACTAGCGGGGGATTCACCGGGGAGCTGTTTTTT
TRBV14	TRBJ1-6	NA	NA	CASSQETGGNSPRHF	TGTGCCAGCAGCCAAGAAACCGGGGGGAATTCACCCCGCCACTTT
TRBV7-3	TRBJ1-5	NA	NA	CASGLDGGGNQPQHF	TGTGCCAGCGGCTTAGATGGAGGGGGCAATCAGCCCCAGCATTTT